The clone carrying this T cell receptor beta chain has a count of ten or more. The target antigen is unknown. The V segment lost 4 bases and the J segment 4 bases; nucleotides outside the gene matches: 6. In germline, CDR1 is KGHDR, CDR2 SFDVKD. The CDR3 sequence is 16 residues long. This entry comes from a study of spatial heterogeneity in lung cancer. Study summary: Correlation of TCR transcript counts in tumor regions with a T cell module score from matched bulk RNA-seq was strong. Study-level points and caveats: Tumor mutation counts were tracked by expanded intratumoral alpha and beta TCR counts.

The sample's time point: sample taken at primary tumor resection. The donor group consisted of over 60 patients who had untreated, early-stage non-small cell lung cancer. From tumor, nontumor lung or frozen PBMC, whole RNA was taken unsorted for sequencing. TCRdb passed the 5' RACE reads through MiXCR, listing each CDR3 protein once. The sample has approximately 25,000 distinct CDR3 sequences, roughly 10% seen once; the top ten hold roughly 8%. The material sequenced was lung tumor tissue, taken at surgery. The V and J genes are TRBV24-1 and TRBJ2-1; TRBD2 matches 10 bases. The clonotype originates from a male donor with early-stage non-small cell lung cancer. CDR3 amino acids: CATSDLAGGRYNEQFF. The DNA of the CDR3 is TGTGCCACCAGTGACTTAGCGGGAGGTCGGTACAATGAGCAGTTCTTC.